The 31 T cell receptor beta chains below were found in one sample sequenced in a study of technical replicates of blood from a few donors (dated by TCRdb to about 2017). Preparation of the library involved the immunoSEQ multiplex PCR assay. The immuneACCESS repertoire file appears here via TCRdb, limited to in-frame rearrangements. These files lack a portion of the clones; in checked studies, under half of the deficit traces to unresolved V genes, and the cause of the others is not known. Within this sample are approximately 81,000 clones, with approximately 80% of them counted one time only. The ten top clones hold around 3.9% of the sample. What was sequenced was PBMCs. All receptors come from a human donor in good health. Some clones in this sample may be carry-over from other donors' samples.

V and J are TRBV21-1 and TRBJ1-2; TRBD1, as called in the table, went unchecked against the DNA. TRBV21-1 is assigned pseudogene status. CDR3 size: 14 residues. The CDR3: CAIAGAWWDYGYTF. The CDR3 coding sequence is TGTGCCATTGCAGGGGCTTGGTGGGACTATGGCTACACCTTC.

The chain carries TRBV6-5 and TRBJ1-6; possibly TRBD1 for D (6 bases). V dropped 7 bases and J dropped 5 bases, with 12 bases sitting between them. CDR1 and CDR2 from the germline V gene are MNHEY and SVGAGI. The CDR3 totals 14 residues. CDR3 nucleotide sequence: TGTGCCAGCACGGGGACAAACCATAATTCACCCCTCCACTTT. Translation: CASTGTNHNSPLHF.

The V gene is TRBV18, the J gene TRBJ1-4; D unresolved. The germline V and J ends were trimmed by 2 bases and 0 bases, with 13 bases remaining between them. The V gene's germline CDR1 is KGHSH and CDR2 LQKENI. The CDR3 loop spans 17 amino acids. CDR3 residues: CASSPSLAQATNEKLFF. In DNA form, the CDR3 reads TGTGCCAGCTCACCATCTCTGGCCCAAGCAACTAATGAAAAACTGTTTTTT.

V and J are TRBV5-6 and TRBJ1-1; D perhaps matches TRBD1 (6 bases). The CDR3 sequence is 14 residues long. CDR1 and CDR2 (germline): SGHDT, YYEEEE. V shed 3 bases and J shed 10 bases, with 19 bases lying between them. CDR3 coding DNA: TGTGCCAGCAGCTCGGACAGAGGCATCTCTTCAGCTTTCTTT. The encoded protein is CASSSDRGISSAFF.

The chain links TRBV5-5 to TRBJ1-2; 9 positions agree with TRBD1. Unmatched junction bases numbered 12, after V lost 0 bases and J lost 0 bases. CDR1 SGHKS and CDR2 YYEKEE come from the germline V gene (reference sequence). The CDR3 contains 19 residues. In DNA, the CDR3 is TGTGCCAGCAGCTTGGTACGGACAGGGGTCCCAACAGCTAACTATGGCTACACCTTC. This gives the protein CASSLVRTGVPTANYGYTF.

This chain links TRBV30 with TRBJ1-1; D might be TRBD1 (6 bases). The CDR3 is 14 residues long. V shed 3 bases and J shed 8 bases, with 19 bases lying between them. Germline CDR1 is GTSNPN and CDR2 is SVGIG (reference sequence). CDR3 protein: CAWSLGANSYEAFF. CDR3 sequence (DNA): TGTGCCTGGAGCCTGGGGGCCAACAGTTACGAAGCTTTCTTT.

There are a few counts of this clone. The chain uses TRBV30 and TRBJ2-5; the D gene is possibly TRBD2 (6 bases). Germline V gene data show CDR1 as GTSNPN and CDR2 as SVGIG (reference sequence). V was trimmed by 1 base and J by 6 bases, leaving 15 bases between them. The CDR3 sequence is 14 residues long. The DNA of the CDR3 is TGTGCCTGGAGTGCAGCGGGCAGGGAGAAGACCCAGTACTTC. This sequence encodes CAWSAAGREKTQYF.

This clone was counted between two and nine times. This CDR3 reads CASSLDNYEQYF. CDR3 nucleotide sequence: TGTGCCAGCAGCTTGGACAACTACGAGCAGTACTTC. The gene calls are TRBV9 and TRBJ2-7, with D possibly being TRBD1 (5 bases). Germline lookup yields CDR1 SGDLS and CDR2 YYNGEE. Trimming stripped 4 bases from V and 3 bases from J, with 8 bases between. This CDR3 contains 12 residues. The full variable domain, completed using reference TRBV9 and TRBJ2-7, is DSGVTQTPKHLITATGQRVTLRCSPRSGDLSVYWYQQSLDQGLQFLIQYYNGEERAKGNILERFSAQQFPDLHSELNLSSLELGDSALYFCASSLDNYEQYFGPGTRLTVT.

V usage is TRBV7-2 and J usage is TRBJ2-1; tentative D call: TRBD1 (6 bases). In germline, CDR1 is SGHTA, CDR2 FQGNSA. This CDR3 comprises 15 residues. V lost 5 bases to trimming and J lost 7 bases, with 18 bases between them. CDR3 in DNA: TGTGCCAGCAGCAAAAATTCGTGGGGGCCGAATGAGCAGTTCTTC. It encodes CASSKNSWGPNEQFF.

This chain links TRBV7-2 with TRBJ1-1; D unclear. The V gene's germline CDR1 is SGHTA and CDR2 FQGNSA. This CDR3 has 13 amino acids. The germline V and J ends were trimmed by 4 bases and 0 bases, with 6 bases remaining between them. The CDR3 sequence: CASSYRLNTEAFF. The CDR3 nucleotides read TGTGCCAGCAGCTACAGATTGAACACTGAAGCTTTCTTT.

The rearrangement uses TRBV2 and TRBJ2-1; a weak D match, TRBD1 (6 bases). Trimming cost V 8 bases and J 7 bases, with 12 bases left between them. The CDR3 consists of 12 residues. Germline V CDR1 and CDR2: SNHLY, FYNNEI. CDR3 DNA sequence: TGTGCCAGCGTCAGGGGCGGGAATGAGCAGTTCTTC. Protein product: CASVRGGNEQFF.

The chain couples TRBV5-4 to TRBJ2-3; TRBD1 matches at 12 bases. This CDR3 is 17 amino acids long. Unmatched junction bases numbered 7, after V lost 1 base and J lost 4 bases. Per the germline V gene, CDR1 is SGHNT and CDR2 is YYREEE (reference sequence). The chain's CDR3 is CASSLSSGTGGADTQYF. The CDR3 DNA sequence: TGTGCCAGCAGCTTGTCCTCAGGGACAGGGGGCGCAGATACGCAGTATTTT.

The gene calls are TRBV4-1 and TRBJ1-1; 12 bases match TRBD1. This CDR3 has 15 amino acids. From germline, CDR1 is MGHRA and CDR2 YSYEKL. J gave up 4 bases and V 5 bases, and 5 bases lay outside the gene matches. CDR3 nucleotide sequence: TGCGCCAGCAGCACCCGGGACAGGGGGCCCACTGAAGCTTTCTTT. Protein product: CASSTRDRGPTEAFF.

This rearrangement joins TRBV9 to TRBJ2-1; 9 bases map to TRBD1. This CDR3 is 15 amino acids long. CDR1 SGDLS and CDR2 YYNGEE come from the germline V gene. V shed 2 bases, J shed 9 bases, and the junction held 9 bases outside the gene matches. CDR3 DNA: TGTGCCAGCAGCGTCATAGGACAGGGGAACGCTGAGCAGTTCTTC. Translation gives CASSVIGQGNAEQFF.

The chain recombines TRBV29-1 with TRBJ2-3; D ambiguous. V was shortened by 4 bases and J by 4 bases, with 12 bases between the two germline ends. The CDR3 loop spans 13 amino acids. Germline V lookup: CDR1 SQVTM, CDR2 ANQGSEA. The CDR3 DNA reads TGCAGCGTTGGAGTTAGTGTCTCAGATACGCAGTATTTT. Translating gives CSVGVSVSDTQYF.

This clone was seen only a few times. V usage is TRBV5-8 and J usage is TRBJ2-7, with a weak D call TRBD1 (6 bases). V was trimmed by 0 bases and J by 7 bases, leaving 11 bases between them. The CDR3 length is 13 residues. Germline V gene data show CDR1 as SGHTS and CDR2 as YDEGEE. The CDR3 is CASSLEGVREQYF. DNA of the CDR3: TGTGCCAGCAGCTTGGAGGGGGTCCGAGAGCAGTACTTC.

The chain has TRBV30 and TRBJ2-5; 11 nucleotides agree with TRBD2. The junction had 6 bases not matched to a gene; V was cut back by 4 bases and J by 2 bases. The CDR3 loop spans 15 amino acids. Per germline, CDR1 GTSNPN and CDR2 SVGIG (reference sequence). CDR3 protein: CAWTSGRTSQETQYF. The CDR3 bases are TGTGCCTGGACTAGCGGGAGGACTTCTCAAGAGACCCAGTACTTC. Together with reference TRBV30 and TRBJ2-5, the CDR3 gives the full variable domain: SQTIHQWPATLVQPVGSPLSLECTVEGTSNPNLYWYRQAAGRGLQLLFYSVGIGQISSEVPQNLSASRPQDRQFILSSKKLLLSDSGFYLCAWTSGRTSQETQYFGPGTRLLVL.

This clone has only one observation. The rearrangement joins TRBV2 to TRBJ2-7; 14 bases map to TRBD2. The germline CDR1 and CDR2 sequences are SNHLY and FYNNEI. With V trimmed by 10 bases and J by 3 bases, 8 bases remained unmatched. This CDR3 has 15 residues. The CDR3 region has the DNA TGTGCCACCAACCCCGGGACTAGCGGGAGCTACGAGCAGTACTTC. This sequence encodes CATNPGTSGSYEQYF.

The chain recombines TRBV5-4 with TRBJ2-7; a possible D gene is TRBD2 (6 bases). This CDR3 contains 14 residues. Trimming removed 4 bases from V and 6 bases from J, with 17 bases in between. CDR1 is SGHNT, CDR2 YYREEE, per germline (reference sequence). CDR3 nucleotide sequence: TGTGCCAGCAGCAGGGTAGGGGACTGGGGCGAGCAGTACTTC. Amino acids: CASSRVGDWGEQYF.

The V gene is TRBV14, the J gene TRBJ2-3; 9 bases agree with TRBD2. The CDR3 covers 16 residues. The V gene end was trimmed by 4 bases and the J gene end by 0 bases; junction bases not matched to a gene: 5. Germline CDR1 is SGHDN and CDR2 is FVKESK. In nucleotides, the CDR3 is TGTGCCAGCAGCCGAACACTAGCGGGTAGCACAGATACGCAGTATTTT. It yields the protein CASSRTLAGSTDTQYF. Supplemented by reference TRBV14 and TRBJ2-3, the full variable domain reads EAGVTQFPSHSVIEKGQTVTLRCDPISGHDNLYWYRRVMGKEIKFLLHFVKESKQDESGMPNNRFLAERTGGTYSTLKVQPAELEDSGVYFCASSRTLAGSTDTQYFGPGTRLTVL.

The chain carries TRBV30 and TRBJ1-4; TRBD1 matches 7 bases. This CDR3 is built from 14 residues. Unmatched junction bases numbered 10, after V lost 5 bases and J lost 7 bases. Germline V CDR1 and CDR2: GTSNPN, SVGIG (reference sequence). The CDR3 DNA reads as TGTGCCTGGGGGGGACAGCTAGGCGGTGAAAAACTGTTTTTT. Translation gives CAWGGQLGGEKLFF.

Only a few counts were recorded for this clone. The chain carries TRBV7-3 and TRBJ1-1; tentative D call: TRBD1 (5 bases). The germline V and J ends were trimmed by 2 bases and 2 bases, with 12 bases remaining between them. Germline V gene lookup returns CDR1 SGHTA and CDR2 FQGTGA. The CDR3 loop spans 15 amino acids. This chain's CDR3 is CASSLSPGYNTEAFF. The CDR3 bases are TGTGCCAGCAGCTTATCGCCAGGGTATAACACTGAAGCTTTCTTT.

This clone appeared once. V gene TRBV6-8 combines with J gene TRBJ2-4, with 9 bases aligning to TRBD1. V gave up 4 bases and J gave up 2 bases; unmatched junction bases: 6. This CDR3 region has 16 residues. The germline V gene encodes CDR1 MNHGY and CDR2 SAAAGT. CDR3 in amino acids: CASSSGTGWSKNIQYF. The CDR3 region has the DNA TGTGCCAGCAGTTCAGGGACAGGGTGGTCCAAAAACATTCAGTACTTC.

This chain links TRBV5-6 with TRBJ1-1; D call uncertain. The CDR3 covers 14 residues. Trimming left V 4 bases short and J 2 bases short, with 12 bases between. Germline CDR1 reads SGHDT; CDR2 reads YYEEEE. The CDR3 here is CASSPIRRNTEAFF. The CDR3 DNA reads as TGTGCCAGCAGCCCTATCCGTCGAAACACTGAAGCTTTCTTT.

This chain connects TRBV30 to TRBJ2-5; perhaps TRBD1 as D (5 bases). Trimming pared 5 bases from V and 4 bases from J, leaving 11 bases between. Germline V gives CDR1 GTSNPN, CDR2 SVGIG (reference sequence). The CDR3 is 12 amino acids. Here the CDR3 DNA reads TGTGCCTGGGGCCTTCAGGGAGAGACCCAGTACTTC. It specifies CAWGLQGETQYF.

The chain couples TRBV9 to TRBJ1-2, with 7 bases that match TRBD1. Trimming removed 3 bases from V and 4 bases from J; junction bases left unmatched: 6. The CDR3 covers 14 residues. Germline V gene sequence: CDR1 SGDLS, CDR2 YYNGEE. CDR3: CASSGHRDSYGYTF. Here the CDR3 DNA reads TGTGCCAGCAGCGGACACAGGGACAGCTATGGCTACACCTTC.

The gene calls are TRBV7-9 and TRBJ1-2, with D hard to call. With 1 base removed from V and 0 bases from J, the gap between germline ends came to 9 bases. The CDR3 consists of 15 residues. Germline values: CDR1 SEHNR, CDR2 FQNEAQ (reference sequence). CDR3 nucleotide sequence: TGTGCCAGCAGCTTAGGGTCAGGTTCTAACTATGGCTACACCTTC. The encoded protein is CASSLGSGSNYGYTF.

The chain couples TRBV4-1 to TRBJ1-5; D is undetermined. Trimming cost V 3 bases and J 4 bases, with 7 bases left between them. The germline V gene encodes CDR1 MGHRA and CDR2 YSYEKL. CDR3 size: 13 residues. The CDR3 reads CASSQGENQPQHF. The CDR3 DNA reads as TGCGCCAGCAGCCAGGGAGAGAATCAGCCCCAGCATTTT.

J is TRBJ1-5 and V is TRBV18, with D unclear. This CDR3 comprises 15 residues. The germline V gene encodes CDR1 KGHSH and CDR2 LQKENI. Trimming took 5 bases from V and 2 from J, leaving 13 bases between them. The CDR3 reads CASSFEGAGNQPQHF. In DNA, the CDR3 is TGTGCCAGCTCATTTGAGGGCGCCGGCAATCAGCCCCAGCATTTT.

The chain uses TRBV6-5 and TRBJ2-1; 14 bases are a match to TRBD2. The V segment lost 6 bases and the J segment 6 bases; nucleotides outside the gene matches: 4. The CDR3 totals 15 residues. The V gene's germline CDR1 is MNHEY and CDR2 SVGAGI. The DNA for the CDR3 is TGTGCCAGCAGCTCGACTAGCGGGGGGGCCAATGAGCAGTTCTTC. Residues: CASSSTSGGANEQFF.

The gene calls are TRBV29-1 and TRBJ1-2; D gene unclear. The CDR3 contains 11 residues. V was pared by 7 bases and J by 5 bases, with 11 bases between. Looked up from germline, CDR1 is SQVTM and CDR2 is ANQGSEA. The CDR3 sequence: CSAPREYGYTF. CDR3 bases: TGCAGCGCGCCCCGGGAGTATGGCTACACCTTC.